This T cell receptor beta chain was profiled in a study of T cell clones after liver transplantation. Study summary: A pre-transplant mixed lymphocyte reaction with TCRbeta sequencing defined graft-donor-reactive clones followed in post-transplant blood. Three of eight recipients were HCV-positive; others had non-autoimmune, non-viral indications. At least one year of complete immunosuppression withdrawal without enzymes over twice normal defined tolerance. Study conclusions and caveats: Low donor cell numbers restricted donor-reactive repertoire measurement in a couple of subjects.

Clones were read by immunoSEQ multiplex PCR, and TCRdb kept only the in-frame ones, dropping some. The sample lists tens of thousands of clones, 90% seen once, with 2% to 3% in the top ten. A remark on this clone: What it recognizes is unknown.

CDR3 length: 15 residues. Germline CDR1 reads SGDLS; CDR2 reads YYNGEE. Trimming stripped 0 bases from V and 7 bases from J, with 17 bases between. Sequenced here: CD4+ T cells from blood, sampled before liver transplant. This sequence joins TRBV9 and TRBJ2-7, with a tentative D call TRBD2 (6 bases). This TCR derives from a human donor who received a liver transplant. Here the CDR3 reads CASSVGGVVGYEQYF. CDR3 DNA: TGTGCCAGCAGCGTAGGCGGGGTGGTTGGATATGAGCAGTACTTC.